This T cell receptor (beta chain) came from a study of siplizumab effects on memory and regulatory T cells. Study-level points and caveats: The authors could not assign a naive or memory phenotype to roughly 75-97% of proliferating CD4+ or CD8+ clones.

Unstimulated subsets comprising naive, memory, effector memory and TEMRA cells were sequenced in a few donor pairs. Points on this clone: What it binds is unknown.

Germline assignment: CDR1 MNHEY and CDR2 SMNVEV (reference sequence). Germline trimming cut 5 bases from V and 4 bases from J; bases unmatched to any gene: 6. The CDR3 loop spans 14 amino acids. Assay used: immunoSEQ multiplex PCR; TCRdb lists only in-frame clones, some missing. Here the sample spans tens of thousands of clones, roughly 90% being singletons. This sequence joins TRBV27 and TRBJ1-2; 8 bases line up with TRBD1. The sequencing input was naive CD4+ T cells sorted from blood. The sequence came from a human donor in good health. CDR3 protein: CASSLRTGLYGYTF. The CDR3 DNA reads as TGTGCCAGCAGTCTCCGGACAGGGCTCTATGGCTACACCTTC.